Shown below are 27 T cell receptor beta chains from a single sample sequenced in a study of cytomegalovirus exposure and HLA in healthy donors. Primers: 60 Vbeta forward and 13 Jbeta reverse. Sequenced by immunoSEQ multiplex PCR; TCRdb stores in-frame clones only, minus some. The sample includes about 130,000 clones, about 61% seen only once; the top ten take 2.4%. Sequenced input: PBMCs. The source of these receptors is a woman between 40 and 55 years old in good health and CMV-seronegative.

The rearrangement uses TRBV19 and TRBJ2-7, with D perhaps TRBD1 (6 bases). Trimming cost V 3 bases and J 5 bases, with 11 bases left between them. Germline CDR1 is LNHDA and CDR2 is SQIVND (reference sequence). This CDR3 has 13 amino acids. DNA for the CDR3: TGTGCCAGTAGTATTGGACCAGGGGACGAGCAGTACTTC. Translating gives CASSIGPGDEQYF.

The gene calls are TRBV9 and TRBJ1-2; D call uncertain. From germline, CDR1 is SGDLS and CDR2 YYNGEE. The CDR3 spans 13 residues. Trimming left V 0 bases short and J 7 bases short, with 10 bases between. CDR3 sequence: CASSVEAGLGYTF. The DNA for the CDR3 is TGTGCCAGCAGCGTAGAGGCAGGACTTGGCTACACCTTC.

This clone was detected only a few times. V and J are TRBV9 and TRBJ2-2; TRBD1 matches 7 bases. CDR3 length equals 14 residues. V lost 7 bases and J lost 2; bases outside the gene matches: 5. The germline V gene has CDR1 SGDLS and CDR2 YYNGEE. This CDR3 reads CASGTAFNTGELFF. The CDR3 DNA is TGTGCCAGCGGGACAGCTTTTAACACCGGGGAGCTGTTTTTT.

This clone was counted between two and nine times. The DNA of the CDR3 is TGCAGCGTTTTGAAGCTCCGGGGAACCGCCTACGAGCAGTACTTC. Its protein is CSVLKLRGTAYEQYF. This chain links TRBV29-1 with TRBJ2-5, with D perhaps matching TRBD2 (5 bases). Gene TRBJ2-7 matches the end of the DNA better, so the J call may be wrong. The CDR3 consists of 15 residues. Germline V gene lookup returns CDR1 SQVTM and CDR2 ANQGSEA.

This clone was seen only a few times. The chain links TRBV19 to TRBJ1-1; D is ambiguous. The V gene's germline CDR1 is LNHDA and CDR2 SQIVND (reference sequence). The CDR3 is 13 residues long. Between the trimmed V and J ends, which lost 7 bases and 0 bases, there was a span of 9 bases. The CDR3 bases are TGTGCCAGTATTCGGGGTATGAACACTGAAGCTTTCTTT. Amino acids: CASIRGMNTEAFF.

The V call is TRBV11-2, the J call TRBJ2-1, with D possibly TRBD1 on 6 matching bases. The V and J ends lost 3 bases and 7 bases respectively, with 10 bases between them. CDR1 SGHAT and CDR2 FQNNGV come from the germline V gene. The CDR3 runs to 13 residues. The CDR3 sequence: CASSFNRENEQFF. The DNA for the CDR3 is TGTGCCAGCAGCTTTAACAGGGAAAATGAGCAGTTCTTC. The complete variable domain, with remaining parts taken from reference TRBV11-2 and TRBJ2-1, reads EAGVAQSPRYKIIEKRQSVAFWCNPISGHATLYWYQQILGQGPKLLIQFQNNGVVDDSQLPKDRFSAERLKGVDSTLKIQPAKLEDSAVYLCASSFNRENEQFFGPGTRLTVL.

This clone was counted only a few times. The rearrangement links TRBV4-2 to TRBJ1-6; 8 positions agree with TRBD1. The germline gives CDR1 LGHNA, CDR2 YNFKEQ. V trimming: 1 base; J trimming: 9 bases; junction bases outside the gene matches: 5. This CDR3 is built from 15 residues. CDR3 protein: CASSQGTGGSSPLHF. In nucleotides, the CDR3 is TGTGCCAGCAGCCAAGGAACAGGGGGTTCTTCACCCCTCCACTTT.

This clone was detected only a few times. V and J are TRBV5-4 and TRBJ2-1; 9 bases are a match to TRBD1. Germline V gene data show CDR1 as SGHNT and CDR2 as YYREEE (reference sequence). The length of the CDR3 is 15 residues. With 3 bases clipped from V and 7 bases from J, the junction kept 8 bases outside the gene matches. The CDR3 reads CASSSTGGAWNEQFF. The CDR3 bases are TGTGCCAGCAGCTCCACAGGGGGCGCTTGGAATGAGCAGTTCTTC.

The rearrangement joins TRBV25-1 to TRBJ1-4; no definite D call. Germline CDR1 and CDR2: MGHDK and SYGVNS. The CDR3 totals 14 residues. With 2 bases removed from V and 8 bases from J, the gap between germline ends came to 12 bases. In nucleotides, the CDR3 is TGTGCCAGCAGTGAACCAAGAGGGAAGGAAAAACTGTTTTTT. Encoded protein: CASSEPRGKEKLFF.

CDR3: CASSRLGTSGYNEQFF. The CDR3 DNA sequence: TGTGCCAGCAGCCGGCTAGGGACTAGCGGTTACAATGAGCAGTTCTTC. The chain links TRBV7-3 to TRBJ2-1, with 11 positions matching TRBD2. This CDR3 has 16 residues. Trimming took 5 bases from V and 4 from J; bases not matched to a gene: 7. Germline V gene lookup returns CDR1 SGHTA and CDR2 FQGTGA.

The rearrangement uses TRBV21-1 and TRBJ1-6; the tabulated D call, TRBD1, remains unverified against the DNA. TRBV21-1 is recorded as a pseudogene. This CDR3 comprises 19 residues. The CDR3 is CASSFAAKDGAIYNSPLHF. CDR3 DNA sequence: TGTGCCAGCAGCTTTGCCGCCAAGGATGGGGCCATCTATAATTCACCCCTCCACTTT.

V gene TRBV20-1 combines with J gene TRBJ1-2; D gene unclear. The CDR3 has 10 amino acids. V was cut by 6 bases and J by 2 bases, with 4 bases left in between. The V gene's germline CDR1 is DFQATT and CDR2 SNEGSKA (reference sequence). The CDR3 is CSAQNYGYTF. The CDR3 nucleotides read TGCAGTGCACAGAACTATGGCTACACCTTC.

The CDR3 DNA sequence: TGTGCCAGCGCCGTGGAGCAGCCAGATACGCAGTATTTT. Translated, it gives CASAVEQPDTQYF. This chain links TRBV2 with TRBJ2-3; no firm D call. The CDR3 is made up of 13 amino acids. With 8 bases removed from V and 4 bases from J, the gap between germline ends came to 13 bases. Germline V gene data show CDR1 as SNHLY and CDR2 as FYNNEI.

CDR3 loop: CASSLVGGVGTEAFF. The CDR3 nucleotides read TGCGCCAGCAGCTTAGTTGGGGGGGTAGGCACTGAAGCTTTCTTT. The chain is built from TRBV5-1 and TRBJ1-1; D possibly corresponds to TRBD1 (5 bases). Trimming removed 2 bases at V and 4 bases at J, with 15 bases between. This CDR3 spans 15 amino acids. Germline V gene sequence: CDR1 SGHRS, CDR2 YFSETQ.

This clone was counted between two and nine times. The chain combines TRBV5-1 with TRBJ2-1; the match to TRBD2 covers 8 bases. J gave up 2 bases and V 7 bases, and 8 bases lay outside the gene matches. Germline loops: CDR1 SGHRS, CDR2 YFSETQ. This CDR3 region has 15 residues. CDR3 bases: TGCGCCAGCCTCCCCCGCGGGGGGACCTACAATGAGCAGTTCTTC. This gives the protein CASLPRGGTYNEQFF.

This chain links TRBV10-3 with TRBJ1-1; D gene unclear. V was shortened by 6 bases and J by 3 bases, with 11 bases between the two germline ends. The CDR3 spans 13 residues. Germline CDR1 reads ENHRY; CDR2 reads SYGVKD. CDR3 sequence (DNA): TGTGCCATCAGGTGGACTCAGGACACTGAAGCTTTCTTT. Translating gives CAIRWTQDTEAFF.

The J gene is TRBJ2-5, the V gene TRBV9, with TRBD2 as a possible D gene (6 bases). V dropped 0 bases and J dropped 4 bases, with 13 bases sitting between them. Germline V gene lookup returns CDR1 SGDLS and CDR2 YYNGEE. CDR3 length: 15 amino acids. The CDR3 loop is CASSVGGGYLETQYF. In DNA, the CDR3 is TGTGCCAGCAGCGTAGGCGGAGGGTATCTAGAGACCCAGTACTTC.

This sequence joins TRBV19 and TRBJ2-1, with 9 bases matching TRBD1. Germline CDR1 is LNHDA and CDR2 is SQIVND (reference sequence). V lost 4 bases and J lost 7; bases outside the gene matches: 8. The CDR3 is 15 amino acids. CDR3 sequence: CASSTTGGFGNEQFF. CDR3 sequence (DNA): TGTGCCAGTAGTACTACAGGGGGCTTTGGGAATGAGCAGTTCTTC.

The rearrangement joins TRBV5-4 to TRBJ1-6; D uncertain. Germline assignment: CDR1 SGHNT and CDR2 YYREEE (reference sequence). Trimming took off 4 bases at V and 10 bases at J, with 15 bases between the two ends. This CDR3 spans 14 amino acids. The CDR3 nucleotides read TGTGCCAGCAGCCCGACCGAGGGTATCTCACCCCTCCACTTT. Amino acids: CASSPTEGISPLHF.

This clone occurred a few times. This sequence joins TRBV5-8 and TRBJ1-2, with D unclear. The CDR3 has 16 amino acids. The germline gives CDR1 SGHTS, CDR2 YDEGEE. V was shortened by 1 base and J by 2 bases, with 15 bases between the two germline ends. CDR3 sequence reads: CASSLKTPGRNYGYTF. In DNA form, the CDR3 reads TGTGCCAGCAGCTTGAAGACCCCCGGCAGGAACTATGGCTACACCTTC.

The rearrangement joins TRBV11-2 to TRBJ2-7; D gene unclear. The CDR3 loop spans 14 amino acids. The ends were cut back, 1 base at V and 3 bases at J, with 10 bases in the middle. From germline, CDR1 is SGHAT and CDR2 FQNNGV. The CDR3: CASSLGWSNYEQYF. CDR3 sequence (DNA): TGTGCCAGCAGCTTAGGATGGAGCAACTACGAGCAGTACTTC.

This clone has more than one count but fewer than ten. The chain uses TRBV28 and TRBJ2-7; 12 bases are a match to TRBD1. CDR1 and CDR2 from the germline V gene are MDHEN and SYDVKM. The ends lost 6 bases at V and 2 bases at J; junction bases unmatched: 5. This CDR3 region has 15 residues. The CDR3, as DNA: TGTGCCAGCAGCCTGGGGACAGGGGGCACCTACGAGCAGTACTTC. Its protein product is CASSLGTGGTYEQYF.

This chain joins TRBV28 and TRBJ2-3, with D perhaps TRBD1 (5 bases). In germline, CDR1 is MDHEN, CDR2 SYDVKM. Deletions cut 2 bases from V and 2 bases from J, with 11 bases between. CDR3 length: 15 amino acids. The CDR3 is CASSLRQGHTDTQYF. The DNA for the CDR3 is TGTGCCAGCAGTTTACGTCAGGGTCACACAGATACGCAGTATTTT.

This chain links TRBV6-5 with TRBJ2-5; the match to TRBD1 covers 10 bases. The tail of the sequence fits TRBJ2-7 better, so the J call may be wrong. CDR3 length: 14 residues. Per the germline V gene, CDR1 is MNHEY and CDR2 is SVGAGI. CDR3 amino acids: CASRTRDRGYEQYF. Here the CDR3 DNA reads TGTGCCAGCAGGACCCGGGACAGGGGCTACGAGCAGTACTTC.

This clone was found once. CDR3 in DNA: TGTGCCAGCCTAACCATGGGTCAGGGGGAGGACCACTACGAGCAGTACTTC. Translated: CASLTMGQGEDHYEQYF. V gene TRBV28 combines with J gene TRBJ2-7, with D perhaps matching TRBD1 (7 bases). In germline, CDR1 is MDHEN, CDR2 SYDVKM. The CDR3 covers 17 residues. V lost 8 bases, J lost 3 bases, and 26 bases lay in between.

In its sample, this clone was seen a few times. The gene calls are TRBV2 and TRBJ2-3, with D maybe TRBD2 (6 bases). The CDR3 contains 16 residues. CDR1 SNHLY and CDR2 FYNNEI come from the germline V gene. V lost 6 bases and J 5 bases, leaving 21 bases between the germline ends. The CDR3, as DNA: TGTGCCAGCAGGGGCTGGGGGACTGGCAAGGGAGATACGCAGTATTTT. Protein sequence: CASRGWGTGKGDTQYF. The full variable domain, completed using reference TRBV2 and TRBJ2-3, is EPEVTQTPSHQVTQMGQEVILRCVPISNHLYFYWYRQILGQKVEFLVSFYNNEISEKSEIFDDQFSVERPDGSNFTLKIRSTKLEDSAMYFCASRGWGTGKGDTQYFGPGTRLTVL.

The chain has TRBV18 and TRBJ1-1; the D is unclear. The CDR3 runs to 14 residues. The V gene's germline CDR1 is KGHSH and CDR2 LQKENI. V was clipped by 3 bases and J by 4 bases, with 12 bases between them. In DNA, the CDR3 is TGTGCCAGCTCACCCGTGGGCCAAGGCACTGAAGCTTTCTTT. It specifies CASSPVGQGTEAFF.